The rows below give T cell receptor beta chains drawn from one sample of a study of CD8+ T cells in alopecia areata. Repertoires were generated with immunoSEQ multiplex PCR, while TCRdb's copy carries only in-frame clones and drops some. The top ten clones hold 0.65% to 0.7% of a sample with approximately 200,000 clones, around 60% of them seen once. Sequenced material: CD4+ T cells sorted from blood, taken at week 4, from a patient treated with tofacitinib. The source of these receptors is a human donor with alopecia areata. CDR3s include the opening cysteine and the closing phenylalanine or tryptophan. D genes are given only for firm matches. The listing skips clone size in some rows; elsewhere it reads once, few, many or a size class.

d_call: TRBD1
v_call: TRBV18
j_call: TRBJ2-2
clone_size: NA
cdr3_nt: TGTGCCACCAAGGGGACAGAAAGTACCGGGGAGCTGTTTTTT
cdr3_aa: CATKGTESTGELFF

d_call: TRBD2
v_call: TRBV7-2
j_call: TRBJ2-5
clone_size: few
cdr3_nt: TGTGCCAGCAGCTTATGGGGTGCGTCGGGAGGAGAGACCCAGTACTTC
cdr3_aa: CASSLWGASGGETQYF

d_call: TRBD2
v_call: TRBV5-1
j_call: TRBJ2-7
clone_size: NA
cdr3_nt: TGCGCCAGCAGGTTCGGACTAGGACCCACCTACGAGCAGTACTTC
cdr3_aa: CASRFGLGPTYEQYF

d_call: NA
v_call: TRBV4-2
j_call: TRBJ2-2
clone_size: NA
cdr3_nt: TGTGCCAGCAGCCAAGCGCGACAGGCGGGCGGGGAGCTGTTTTTT
cdr3_aa: CASSQARQAGGELFF

d_call: NA
v_call: TRBV29-1
j_call: TRBJ1-1
clone_size: NA
cdr3_nt: TGCAGCGTTAGTGCCACCTGGGATCTCACTGAAGCTTTCTTT
cdr3_aa: CSVSATWDLTEAFF

d_call: TRBD1
v_call: TRBV2
j_call: TRBJ2-1
clone_size: NA
cdr3_nt: TGTGCCAGCAGCAGAATACAGGGGCACAATGAGCAGTTCTTC
cdr3_aa: CASSRIQGHNEQFF

d_call: NA
v_call: TRBV20-1
j_call: TRBJ2-7
clone_size: few
cdr3_nt: TGCAGTGCCAGGGGCCTCTACGAGCAGTACTTC
cdr3_aa: CSARGLYEQYF

d_call: NA
v_call: TRBV7-9
j_call: TRBJ2-3
clone_size: NA
cdr3_nt: TGTGCCAGCAGCTTACGTCAGGGGACAGATACGCAGTATTTT
cdr3_aa: CASSLRQGTDTQYF

d_call: NA
v_call: TRBV2
j_call: TRBJ1-5
clone_size: NA
cdr3_nt: TGTGCCAGTGGTCTGGGCGTTAGCAATCAGCCCCAGCATTTT
cdr3_aa: CASGLGVSNQPQHF

d_call: NA
v_call: TRBV27
j_call: TRBJ2-1
clone_size: NA
cdr3_nt: TGTGCCAGCATCCCCCTAGGGGGAGGCAATGAGCAGTTCTTC
cdr3_aa: CASIPLGGGNEQFF

d_call: NA
v_call: TRBV27
j_call: TRBJ2-5
clone_size: few
cdr3_nt: TGTGCCAGCAGTTCCCAGGGGCCGGCCCAGTACTTC
cdr3_aa: CASSSQGPAQYF

d_call: NA
v_call: TRBV4-2
j_call: TRBJ2-7
clone_size: few
cdr3_nt: TGTGCCAGCAGCCAAGATTTAGGGAGCGATTACGAGCAGTACTTC
cdr3_aa: CASSQDLGSDYEQYF

d_call: NA
v_call: TRBV28
j_call: TRBJ2-2
clone_size: NA
cdr3_nt: TGTGCCAGCAGTGAGACCGGGGAGCTGTTTTTT
cdr3_aa: CASSETGELFF

d_call: TRBD2
v_call: TRBV29-1
j_call: TRBJ2-1
clone_size: NA
cdr3_nt: TGCAGCGGATCCCGACTAGCGGAGATCTACAATGAGCAGTTCTTC
cdr3_aa: CSGSRLAEIYNEQFF

d_call: NA
v_call: TRBV14
j_call: TRBJ2-5
clone_size: NA
cdr3_nt: TGTGCCAGCAGCCAAGAACTAGCCCTCGGGACCCAGTACTTC
cdr3_aa: CASSQELALGTQYF

d_call: NA
v_call: TRBV4-2
j_call: TRBJ2-5
clone_size: NA
cdr3_nt: TGTGCCAGCAGCCAAGACGGGGACGGGACCCAGTACTTC
cdr3_aa: CASSQDGDGTQYF

d_call: NA
v_call: TRBV6-4
j_call: TRBJ2-2
clone_size: NA
cdr3_nt: TGTGCCAGCAGCTATGGCACCGGGGAGCTGTTTTTT
cdr3_aa: CASSYGTGELFF

d_call: NA
v_call: TRBV4-1
j_call: TRBJ2-1
clone_size: NA
cdr3_nt: TGCGCCAGCAGCCAAGCCTCCTGGGGCGGCAATGAGCAGTTCTTC
cdr3_aa: CASSQASWGGNEQFF

d_call: TRBD1
v_call: TRBV29-1
j_call: TRBJ2-7
clone_size: NA
cdr3_nt: TGCAGCGTTGAGGCGGACAGGGCCTACGAGCAGTACTTC
cdr3_aa: CSVEADRAYEQYF

d_call: TRBD1
v_call: TRBV4-2
j_call: TRBJ1-1
clone_size: NA
cdr3_nt: TGTGCCAGCAGCAGACAGGGCGACACTGAAGCTTTCTTT
cdr3_aa: CASSRQGDTEAFF

d_call: NA
v_call: TRBV7-2
j_call: TRBJ1-5
clone_size: NA
cdr3_nt: TGTGCCAGCAGCCTCAACAGGGGCAATCAGCCCCAGCATTTT
cdr3_aa: CASSLNRGNQPQHF

d_call: TRBD2
v_call: TRBV29-1
j_call: TRBJ2-7
clone_size: NA
cdr3_nt: TGCAGCGCCCGGGGGGAGACTGCCGAGCAGTACTTC
cdr3_aa: CSARGETAEQYF

d_call: NA
v_call: TRBV7-2
j_call: TRBJ1-5
clone_size: NA
cdr3_nt: TGTGCCAGCAGCTTAGGGGGTCAGCCCCAGCATTTT
cdr3_aa: CASSLGGQPQHF

d_call: NA
v_call: TRBV15
j_call: TRBJ2-1
clone_size: NA
cdr3_nt: TGTGCCACCAGCAGAGGCTACAATGAGCAGTTCTTC
cdr3_aa: CATSRGYNEQFF

d_call: NA
v_call: TRBV29-1
j_call: TRBJ2-5
clone_size: NA
cdr3_nt: TGCAGCGTACGGGCAGCCGGAGAGACCCAGTACTTC
cdr3_aa: CSVRAAGETQYF

d_call: NA
v_call: TRBV9
j_call: TRBJ1-1
clone_size: NA
cdr3_nt: TGTGCCAGCAGCGTAGACATACTCACTGAAGCTTTCTTT
cdr3_aa: CASSVDILTEAFF

d_call: NA
v_call: TRBV29-1
j_call: TRBJ2-7
clone_size: NA
cdr3_nt: TGCAGCGTTCGAGGGGCCGAGCAGTACTTC
cdr3_aa: CSVRGAEQYF

d_call: NA
v_call: TRBV2
j_call: TRBJ1-5
clone_size: NA
cdr3_nt: TGTGCCAGCAGTAGGGATTCTGGCAATCAGCCCCAGCATTTT
cdr3_aa: CASSRDSGNQPQHF

d_call: TRBD1
v_call: TRBV30
j_call: TRBJ1-1
clone_size: few
cdr3_nt: TGTGCCTGGAGTCCAGGGACAGGGAACACTGAAGCTTTCTTT
cdr3_aa: CAWSPGTGNTEAFF

d_call: NA
v_call: TRBV4-1
j_call: TRBJ2-3
clone_size: NA
cdr3_nt: TGCGCCAGCAGCCAAGTGATCGGGAGCACAGATACGCAGTATTTT
cdr3_aa: CASSQVIGSTDTQYF

d_call: NA
v_call: TRBV5-1
j_call: TRBJ2-7
clone_size: NA
cdr3_nt: TGCGCCAGCCAGGGATACTACGAGCAGTACTTC
cdr3_aa: CASQGYYEQYF

d_call: NA
v_call: TRBV7-6
j_call: TRBJ1-2
clone_size: once
cdr3_nt: TGTGCCAGCAGCTTAGTAGGGGCGCGTGGCTACACCTTC
cdr3_aa: CASSLVGARGYTF

d_call: TRBD1
v_call: TRBV29-1
j_call: TRBJ2-5
clone_size: NA
cdr3_nt: TGCAGCGTTGCCCTTGACAGGGGGAGGATGGAGACCCAGTACTTC
cdr3_aa: CSVALDRGRMETQYF

d_call: NA
v_call: TRBV29-1
j_call: TRBJ2-7
clone_size: NA
cdr3_nt: TGCAGCGCATTGGACGGCACCTACGAGCAGTACTTC
cdr3_aa: CSALDGTYEQYF

d_call: NA
v_call: TRBV7-9
j_call: TRBJ2-1
clone_size: NA
cdr3_nt: TGTGCCAGCAGCTTTGGGGGGCGCGCGGATGAGCAGTTCTTC
cdr3_aa: CASSFGGRADEQFF

d_call: NA
v_call: TRBV29-1
j_call: TRBJ1-1
clone_size: NA
cdr3_nt: TGCAGCGCCGAAAACACTGAAGCTTTCTTT
cdr3_aa: CSAENTEAFF

d_call: NA
v_call: TRBV27
j_call: TRBJ1-2
clone_size: NA
cdr3_nt: TGTGCCAGCAGTTTATACCCGGGGGGGAGCGGCTACACCTTC
cdr3_aa: CASSLYPGGSGYTF

d_call: TRBD1
v_call: TRBV7-2
j_call: TRBJ1-2
clone_size: NA
cdr3_nt: TGTGCCAGCAGCCAACAGGGGCTCTTTGGCTACACCTTC
cdr3_aa: CASSQQGLFGYTF

d_call: TRBD2
v_call: TRBV29-1
j_call: TRBJ2-7
clone_size: few
cdr3_nt: TGCAGCGTGGGTGCTAGCGGGACCTCCTACGAGCAGTACTTC
cdr3_aa: CSVGASGTSYEQYF

d_call: NA
v_call: TRBV30
j_call: TRBJ1-2
clone_size: NA
cdr3_nt: TGTGCCTGGAGTGTGGGGGGCGCCTATGGCTACACCTTC
cdr3_aa: CAWSVGGAYGYTF

d_call: TRBD1
v_call: TRBV14
j_call: TRBJ2-1
clone_size: NA
cdr3_nt: TGTGCCAGCAGCCTTGACAGGGGGACCGCCAGCTCATCCTACAATGAGCAGTTCTTC
cdr3_aa: CASSLDRGTASSSYNEQFF

d_call: NA
v_call: TRBV29-1
j_call: TRBJ2-5
clone_size: few
cdr3_nt: TGCAGCGTTGATCAGGGGGGGCGTGAGACCCAGTACTTC
cdr3_aa: CSVDQGGRETQYF

d_call: NA
v_call: TRBV4-1
j_call: TRBJ2-5
clone_size: NA
cdr3_nt: TGCGCCAGCAGCCAAGATACCGGTTCCCAAGAGACCCAGTACTTC
cdr3_aa: CASSQDTGSQETQYF

d_call: NA
v_call: TRBV7-2
j_call: TRBJ1-2
clone_size: NA
cdr3_nt: TGTGCCAGCAGCCCCGGACAGCCCGGACTTCCGGGGGGCTACACCTTC
cdr3_aa: CASSPGQPGLPGGYTF

d_call: TRBD1
v_call: TRBV4-1
j_call: TRBJ2-7
clone_size: NA
cdr3_nt: TGCGCCAGCAGCCAAGGCCGGACAGGCCAGCGACCCTACGAGCAGTACTTC
cdr3_aa: CASSQGRTGQRPYEQYF

d_call: NA
v_call: TRBV30
j_call: TRBJ2-1
clone_size: NA
cdr3_nt: TGTGCCTGCGGGGGCGAAGTATACAATGAGCAGTTCTTC
cdr3_aa: CACGGEVYNEQFF

d_call: NA
v_call: TRBV30
j_call: TRBJ2-5
clone_size: few
cdr3_nt: TGTGCCTGGGGGACTTTGGGGACCCAGTACTTC
cdr3_aa: CAWGTLGTQYF

d_call: TRBD2
v_call: TRBV29-1
j_call: TRBJ2-1
clone_size: NA
cdr3_nt: TGCAGCGTGTCCGGGACTAACCAATACAATGAGCAGTTCTTC
cdr3_aa: CSVSGTNQYNEQFF

d_call: TRBD2
v_call: TRBV7-2
j_call: TRBJ2-1
clone_size: few
cdr3_nt: TGTGCCAGCAGCCCAGAGCTGGGGTTAGCGGGGGAGTTGGGTGAGCAGTTCTTC
cdr3_aa: CASSPELGLAGELGEQFF

d_call: NA
v_call: TRBV30
j_call: TRBJ2-7
clone_size: NA
cdr3_nt: TGTGCCTGGAGCAGGACTAAGGCCTACGAGCAGTACTTC
cdr3_aa: CAWSRTKAYEQYF